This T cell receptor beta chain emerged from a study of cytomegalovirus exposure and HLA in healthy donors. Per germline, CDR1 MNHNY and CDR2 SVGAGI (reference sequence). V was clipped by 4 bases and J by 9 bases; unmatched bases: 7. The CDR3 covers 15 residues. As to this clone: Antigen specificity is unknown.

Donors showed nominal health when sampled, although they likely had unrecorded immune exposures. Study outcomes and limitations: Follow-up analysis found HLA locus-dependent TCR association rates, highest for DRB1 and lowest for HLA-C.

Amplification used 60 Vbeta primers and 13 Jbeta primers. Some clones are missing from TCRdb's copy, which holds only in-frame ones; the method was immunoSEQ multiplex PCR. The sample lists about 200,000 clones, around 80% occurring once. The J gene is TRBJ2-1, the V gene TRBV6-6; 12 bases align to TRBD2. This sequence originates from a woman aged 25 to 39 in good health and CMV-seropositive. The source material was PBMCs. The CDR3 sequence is CASSSRLAGGGEQFF. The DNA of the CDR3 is TGTGCCAGCAGTTCCAGGCTAGCGGGGGGGGGTGAGCAGTTCTTC.